The present T cell receptor (beta chain) was sequenced within a study of CD8+ T cells in alopecia areata. Study background: Treated patients took oral tofacitinib at 5 to 10 mg twice daily. Affected scalp percentage determined the severity score of treated patients.

The sample's treatment: oral pan-JAK inhibitor, 5-10 mg twice daily. Per the germline V gene, CDR1 is SGHTA and CDR2 is FQGNSA. The CDR3 is 15 residues long. The V and J ends lost 5 bases and 9 bases respectively, with 20 bases between them. Sequencing used cDNA as its template, made by extracting RNA and reverse transcribing it. Profiled with immunoSEQ multiplex PCR; TCRdb holds only in-frame clones, not every one. The table records roughly 190,000 clones, about three fifths of them present only once. General study results and limits: Scalp sample data also include resident alphabeta T cells from normal skin.

This clone was picked up a small number of times. The antigen is undetermined. The sequencing here drew on CD4+ T cells sorted from blood, taken at week 4, from a patient treated with tofacitinib. The chain links TRBV7-2 to TRBJ2-4; no definite D call. The receptor's source is a human donor with alopecia areata. This CDR3 is CASSTKVRVPSIQYF. Written as DNA, the CDR3 is TGTGCCAGCAGCACAAAGGTACGGGTACCAAGCATTCAGTACTTC.